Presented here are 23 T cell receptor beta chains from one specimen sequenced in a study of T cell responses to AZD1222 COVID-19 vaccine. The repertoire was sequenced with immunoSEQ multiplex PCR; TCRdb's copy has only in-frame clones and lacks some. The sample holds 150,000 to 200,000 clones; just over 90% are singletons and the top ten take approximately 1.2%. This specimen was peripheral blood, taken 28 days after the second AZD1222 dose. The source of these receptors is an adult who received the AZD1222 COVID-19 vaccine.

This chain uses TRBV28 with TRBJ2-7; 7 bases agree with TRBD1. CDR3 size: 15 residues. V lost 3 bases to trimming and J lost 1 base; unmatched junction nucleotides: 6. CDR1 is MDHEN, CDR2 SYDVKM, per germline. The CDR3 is CASSLPLGQSYEQYF. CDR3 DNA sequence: TGTGCCAGCAGTTTGCCCCTGGGACAGTCCTACGAGCAGTACTTC.

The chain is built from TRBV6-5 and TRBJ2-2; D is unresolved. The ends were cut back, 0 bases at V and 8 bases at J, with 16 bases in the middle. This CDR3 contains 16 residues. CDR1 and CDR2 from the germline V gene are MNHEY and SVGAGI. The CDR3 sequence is CASSYSIGPTGGELFF. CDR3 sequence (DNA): TGTGCCAGCAGTTACTCGATCGGGCCAACCGGGGGGGAGCTGTTTTTT.

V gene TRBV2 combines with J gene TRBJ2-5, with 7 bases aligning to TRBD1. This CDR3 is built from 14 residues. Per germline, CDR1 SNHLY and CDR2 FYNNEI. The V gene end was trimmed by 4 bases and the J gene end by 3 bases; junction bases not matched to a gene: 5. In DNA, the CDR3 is TGTGCCAGCAGTGGGGGGACAGCCGAAGAGACCCAGTACTTC. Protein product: CASSGGTAEETQYF.

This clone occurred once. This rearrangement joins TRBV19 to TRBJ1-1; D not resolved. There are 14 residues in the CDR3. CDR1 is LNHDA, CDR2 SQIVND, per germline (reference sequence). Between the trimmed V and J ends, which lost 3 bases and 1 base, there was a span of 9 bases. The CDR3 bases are TGTGCCAGTAGTATTTACGCTACGAACACTGAAGCTTTCTTT. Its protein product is CASSIYATNTEAFF.

As DNA, the CDR3 is TGTGCCTGGAGCGACGGGCCCAGGGGAAGATCACCCCTCCACTTT. Its translation: CAWSDGPRGRSPLHF. The V gene is TRBV30, the J gene TRBJ1-6; perhaps TRBD1 as D (6 bases). Trimming left V 3 bases short and J 10 bases short, with 19 bases between. From germline, CDR1 is GTSNPN and CDR2 SVGIG (reference sequence). This CDR3 contains 15 residues.

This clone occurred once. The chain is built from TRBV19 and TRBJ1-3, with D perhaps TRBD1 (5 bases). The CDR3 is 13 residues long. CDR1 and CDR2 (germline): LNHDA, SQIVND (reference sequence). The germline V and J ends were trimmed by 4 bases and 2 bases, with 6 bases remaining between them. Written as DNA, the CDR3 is TGTGCCAGTAGTAAAGGGGCTGGAAACACCATATATTTT. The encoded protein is CASSKGAGNTIYF.

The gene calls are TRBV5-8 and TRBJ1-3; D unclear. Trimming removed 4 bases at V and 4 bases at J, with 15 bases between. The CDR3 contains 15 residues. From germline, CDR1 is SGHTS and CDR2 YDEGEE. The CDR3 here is CASSPYSLGGNTIYF. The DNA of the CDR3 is TGTGCCAGCAGCCCATACAGTCTGGGAGGAAACACCATATATTTT.

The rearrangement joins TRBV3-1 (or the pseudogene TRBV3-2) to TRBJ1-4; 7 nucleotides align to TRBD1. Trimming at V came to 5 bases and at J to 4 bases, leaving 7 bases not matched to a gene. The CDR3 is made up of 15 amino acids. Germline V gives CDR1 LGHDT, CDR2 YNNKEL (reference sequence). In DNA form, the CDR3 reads TGTGCCAGCAGCTACCTTACAGGGGATAATGAAAAACTGTTTTTT. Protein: CASSYLTGDNEKLFF.

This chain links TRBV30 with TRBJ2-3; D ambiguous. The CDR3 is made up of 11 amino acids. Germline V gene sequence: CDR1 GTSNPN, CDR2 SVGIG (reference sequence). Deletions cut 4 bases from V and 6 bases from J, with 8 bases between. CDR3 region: CAWTPTDTQYF. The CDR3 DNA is TGTGCCTGGACCCCAACCGATACGCAGTATTTT. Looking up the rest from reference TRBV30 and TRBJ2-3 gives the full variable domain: SQTIHQWPATLVQPVGSPLSLECTVEGTSNPNLYWYRQAAGRGLQLLFYSVGIGQISSEVPQNLSASRPQDRQFILSSKKLLLSDSGFYLCAWTPTDTQYFGPGTRLTVL.

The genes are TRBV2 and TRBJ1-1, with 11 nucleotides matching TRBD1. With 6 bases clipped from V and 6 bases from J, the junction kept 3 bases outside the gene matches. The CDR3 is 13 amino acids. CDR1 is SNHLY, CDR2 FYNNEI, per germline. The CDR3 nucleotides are TGTGCCAGCAGCGTGGGACAGGGGGCTGAAGCTTTCTTT. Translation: CASSVGQGAEAFF. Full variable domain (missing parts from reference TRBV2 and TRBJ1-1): EPEVTQTPSHQVTQMGQEVILRCVPISNHLYFYWYRQILGQKVEFLVSFYNNEISEKSEIFDDQFSVERPDGSNFTLKIRSTKLEDSAMYFCASSVGQGAEAFFGQGTRLTVV.

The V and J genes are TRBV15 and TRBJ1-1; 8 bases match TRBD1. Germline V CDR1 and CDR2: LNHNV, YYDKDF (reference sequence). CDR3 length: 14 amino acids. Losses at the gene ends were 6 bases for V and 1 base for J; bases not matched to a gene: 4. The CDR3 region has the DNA TGTGCCACCAGTTGGACAGGGACGAACACTGAAGCTTTCTTT. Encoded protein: CATSWTGTNTEAFF.

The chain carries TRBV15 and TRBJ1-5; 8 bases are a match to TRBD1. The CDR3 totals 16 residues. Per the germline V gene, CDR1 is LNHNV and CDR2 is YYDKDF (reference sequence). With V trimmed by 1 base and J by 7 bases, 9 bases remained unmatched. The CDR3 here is CATSRGGTGGEQPQHF. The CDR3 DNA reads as TGTGCCACCAGCAGAGGGGGGACAGGAGGGGAGCAGCCCCAGCATTTT.

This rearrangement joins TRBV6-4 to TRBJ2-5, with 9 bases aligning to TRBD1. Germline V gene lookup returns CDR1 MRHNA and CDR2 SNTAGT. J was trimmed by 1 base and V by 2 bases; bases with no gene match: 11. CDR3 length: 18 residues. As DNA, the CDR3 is TGTGCCAGCAGTGACATGTCAGGGGGACAGGGCCCCCAAGAGACCCAGTACTTC. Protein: CASSDMSGGQGPQETQYF.

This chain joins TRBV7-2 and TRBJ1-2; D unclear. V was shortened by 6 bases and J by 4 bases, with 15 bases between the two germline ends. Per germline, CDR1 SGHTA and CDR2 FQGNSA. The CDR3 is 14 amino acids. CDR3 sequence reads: CASSWAPTLYGYTF. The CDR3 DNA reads TGTGCCAGCAGTTGGGCACCGACCCTCTATGGCTACACCTTC.

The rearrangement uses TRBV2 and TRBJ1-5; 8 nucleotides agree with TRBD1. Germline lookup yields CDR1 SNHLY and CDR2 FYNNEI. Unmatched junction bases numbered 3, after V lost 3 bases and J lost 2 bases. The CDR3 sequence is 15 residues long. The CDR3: CASSEQGAGNQPQHF. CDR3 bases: TGTGCCAGCAGTGAGCAGGGGGCGGGCAATCAGCCCCAGCATTTT.

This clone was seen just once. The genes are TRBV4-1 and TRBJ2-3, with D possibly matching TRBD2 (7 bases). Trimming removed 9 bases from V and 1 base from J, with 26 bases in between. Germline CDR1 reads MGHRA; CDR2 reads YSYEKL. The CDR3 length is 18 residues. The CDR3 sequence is CARRRRTGGTKCTDTQYF. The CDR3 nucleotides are TGCGCCAGGCGCAGGAGGACGGGGGGCACTAAATGCACAGATACGCAGTATTTT.

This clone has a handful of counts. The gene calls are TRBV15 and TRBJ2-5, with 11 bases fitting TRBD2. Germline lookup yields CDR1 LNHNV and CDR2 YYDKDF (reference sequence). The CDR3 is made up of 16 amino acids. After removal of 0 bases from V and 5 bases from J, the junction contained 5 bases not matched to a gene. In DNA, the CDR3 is TGTGCCACCAGCAGAGATGGGCTAGCGGGAGGCGAGACCCAGTACTTC. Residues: CATSRDGLAGGETQYF. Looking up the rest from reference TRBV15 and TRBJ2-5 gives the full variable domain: DAMVIQNPRYQVTQFGKPVTLSCSQTLNHNVMYWYQQKSSQAPKLLFHYYDKDFNNEADTPDNFQSRRPNTSFCFLDIRSPGLGDTAMYLCATSRDGLAGGETQYFGPGTRLLVL.

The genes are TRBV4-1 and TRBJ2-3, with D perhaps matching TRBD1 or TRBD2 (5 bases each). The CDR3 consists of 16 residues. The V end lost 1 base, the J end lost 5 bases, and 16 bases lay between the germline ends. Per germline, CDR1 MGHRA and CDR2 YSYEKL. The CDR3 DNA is TGCGCCAGCAGCCAAGGGGAGCGAGGGGTGGGAGATACGCAGTATTTT. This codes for CASSQGERGVGDTQYF.

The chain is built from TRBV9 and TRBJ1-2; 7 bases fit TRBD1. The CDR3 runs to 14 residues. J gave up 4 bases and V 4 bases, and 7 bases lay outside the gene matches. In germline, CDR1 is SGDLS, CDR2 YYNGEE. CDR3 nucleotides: TGTGCCAGCAGCCCCCCAGGGGGGACCTATGGCTACACCTTC. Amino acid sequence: CASSPPGGTYGYTF.

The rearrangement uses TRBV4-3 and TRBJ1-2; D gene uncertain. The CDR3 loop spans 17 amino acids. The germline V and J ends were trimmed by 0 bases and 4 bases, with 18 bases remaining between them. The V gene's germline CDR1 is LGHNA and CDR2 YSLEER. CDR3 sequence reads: CASSQEEAGGQIYGYTF. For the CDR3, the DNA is TGCGCCAGCAGCCAAGAAGAGGCGGGCGGCCAAATCTATGGCTACACCTTC.

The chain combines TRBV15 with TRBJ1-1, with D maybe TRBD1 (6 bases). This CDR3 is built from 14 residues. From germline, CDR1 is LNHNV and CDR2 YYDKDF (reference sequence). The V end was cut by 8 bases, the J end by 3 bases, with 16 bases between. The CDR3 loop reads CATRSPQGHTEAFF. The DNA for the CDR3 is TGTGCCACCCGGAGTCCCCAGGGGCACACTGAAGCTTTCTTT.

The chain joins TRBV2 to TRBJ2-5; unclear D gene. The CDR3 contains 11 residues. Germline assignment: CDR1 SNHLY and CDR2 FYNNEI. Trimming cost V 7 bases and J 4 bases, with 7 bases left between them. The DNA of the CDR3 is TGTGCCAGCAACAGACCAGAGACCCAGTACTTC. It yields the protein CASNRPETQYF.

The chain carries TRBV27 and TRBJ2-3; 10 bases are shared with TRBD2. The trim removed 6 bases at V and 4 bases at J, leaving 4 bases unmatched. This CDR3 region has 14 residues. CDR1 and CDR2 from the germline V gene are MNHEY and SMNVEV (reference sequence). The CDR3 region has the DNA TGTGCCAGCAGAGCGGGAGGGCGGGCAGATACGCAGTATTTT. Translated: CASRAGGRADTQYF.